Frequency places the clone carrying this TCR beta chain as medium-sized. The CDR3 spans 19 residues. CDR1 is PRHDT and CDR2 is FYEKMQ in the germline V gene (reference sequence). This entry is derived from a study of CXCR3-negative and CXCR3-positive naive CD8 T cells. CD45RO-CCR7+CD27+CD95- characterized naive CD8+ T cells. UMI-tagged TRB cDNA libraries were built via 5' RACE. TCRdb reprocessed the 5' RACE reads and reports one entry per CDR3 protein, with no DNA. The table counts about 6,700 distinct CDR3 sequences; roughly 1.6% lies in the top ten. The clonotype originates from a human donor in good health. Some clones in this sample may be carry-over from other donors' samples. The V call is TRBV13, the J call TRBJ2-5; TCRdb outputs TRBD2, but without DNA this stays unchecked. The source material was naive CXCR3- CD8+ T cells from blood. The subset is: CD45RO-CCR7+CD27+CD95- naive CD8+ T cells lacking CXCR3 (TNR3-). The CDR3: CASSFSPPSAGGVQETQYF. Full variable domain (outside the CDR3, taken from reference TRBV13 and TRBJ2-5): AAGVIQSPRHLIKEKRETATLKCYPIPRHDTVYWYQQGPGQDPQFLISFYEKMQSDKGSIPDRFSAQQFSDYHSELNMSSLELGDSALYFCASSFSPPSAGGVQETQYFGPGTRLLVL.